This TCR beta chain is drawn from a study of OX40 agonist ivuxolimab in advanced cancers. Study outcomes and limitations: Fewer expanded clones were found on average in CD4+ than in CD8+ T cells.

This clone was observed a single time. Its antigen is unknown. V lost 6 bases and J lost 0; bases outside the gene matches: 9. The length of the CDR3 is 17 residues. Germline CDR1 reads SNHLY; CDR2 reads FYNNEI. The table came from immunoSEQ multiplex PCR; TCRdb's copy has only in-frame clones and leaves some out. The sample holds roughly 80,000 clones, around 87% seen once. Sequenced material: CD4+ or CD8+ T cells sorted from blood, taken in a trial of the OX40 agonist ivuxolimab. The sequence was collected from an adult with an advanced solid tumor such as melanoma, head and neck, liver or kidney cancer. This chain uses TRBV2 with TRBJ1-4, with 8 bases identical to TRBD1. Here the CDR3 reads CASRAGTGASTNEKLFF. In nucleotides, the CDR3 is TGTGCCAGCAGGGCCGGGACAGGAGCGTCAACTAATGAAAAACTGTTTTTT.